The 9 T cell receptor beta chains presented below share a single source sample, sequenced in a study of radiotherapy plus CTLA-4 blockade in lung cancer. Assay: immunoSEQ multiplex PCR; the TCRdb copy retains only in-frame clones and omits some. This repertoire shows about 78,000 clones, more than 75% found once; its top ten account for approximately 2.2%. Sequencing was performed on peripheral blood, taken from a patient treated with radiotherapy plus ipilimumab. These receptors were collected from a human donor with non-small cell lung cancer who had a partial response to radiotherapy plus ipilimumab.

This chain's CDR3 is CASSVDQGTYNEQFF. The CDR3 coding sequence is TGTGCCAGCAGCGTAGACCAGGGAACCTACAATGAGCAGTTCTTC. The rearrangement joins TRBV9 to TRBJ2-1; TRBD1 is a possible D gene (5 bases). The germline gives CDR1 SGDLS, CDR2 YYNGEE. CDR3 length: 15 amino acids. V lost 0 bases and J 2 bases, leaving 9 bases between the germline ends.

This clone has a single count. V and J are TRBV7-2 and TRBJ1-5; D unresolved. Trimming pared 4 bases from V and 1 base from J, leaving 11 bases between. The germline CDR1 and CDR2 sequences are SGHTA and FQGNSA. The CDR3 is 15 residues long. CDR3 residues: CASSSPSGSNQPQHF. The CDR3 region has the DNA TGTGCCAGCAGCTCCCCAAGCGGGAGCAATCAGCCCCAGCATTTT.

The V and J genes are TRBV5-4 and TRBJ2-5, with 9 bases identical to TRBD2. Losses at the gene ends were 2 bases for V and 5 bases for J; bases not matched to a gene: 16. The CDR3 is made up of 18 amino acids. The germline V gene has CDR1 SGHNT and CDR2 YYREEE (reference sequence). CDR3 nucleotides: TGTGCCAGCAGCTTAGGGCTGGGGGCGGGAGGGCCTGAGGAGACCCAGTACTTC. It codes for CASSLGLGAGGPEETQYF.

The CDR3 spells CASSQEGRNLVDTQYF. The CDR3 DNA sequence: TGCGCCAGCAGCCAAGAAGGGAGAAACTTAGTAGATACGCAGTATTTT. The chain couples TRBV4-3 to TRBJ2-3, with D perhaps TRBD2 (5 bases). In germline, CDR1 is LGHNA, CDR2 YSLEER. The ends were cut back, 0 bases at V and 5 bases at J, with 15 bases in the middle. This CDR3 has 16 amino acids.

This sequence joins TRBV19 and TRBJ1-1; TRBD1 aligns across 11 bases. This CDR3 region has 14 residues. Germline CDR1 is LNHDA and CDR2 is SQIVND (reference sequence). The J segment lost 5 bases and the V segment lost 7 bases, leaving 6 bases of the junction unmatched. The CDR3 here is CASKPDRGRTEAFF. In DNA, the CDR3 is TGTGCCAGTAAACCGGACAGGGGGCGAACTGAAGCTTTCTTT.

Only a few counts were recorded for this clone. The rearrangement links TRBV6-1 to TRBJ1-1; D remains unclear. CDR1 MNHNS and CDR2 SASEGT come from the germline V gene. Deletions cut 1 base from V and 5 bases from J, with 11 bases between. The CDR3 runs 14 residues. The CDR3 DNA is TGTGCCAGCAGTGAAGAATGGACTGGTACTGAAGCTTTCTTT. It specifies CASSEEWTGTEAFF.

The chain is built from TRBV19 and TRBJ2-1, with 8 positions matching TRBD2. Germline V CDR1 and CDR2: LNHDA, SQIVND (reference sequence). The V segment lost 4 bases and the J segment 9 bases; nucleotides outside the gene matches: 8. The CDR3 is made up of 14 amino acids. CDR3 region: CASSRGSRGGEQFF. The CDR3 nucleotides are TGTGCCAGTAGTAGGGGGAGCCGGGGGGGTGAGCAGTTCTTC.

The V and J genes are TRBV19 and TRBJ1-1; weak D call: TRBD1 (6 bases). Germline CDR1 is LNHDA and CDR2 is SQIVND (reference sequence). The CDR3 consists of 14 residues. V was shortened by 8 bases and J by 0 bases, with 13 bases between the two germline ends. DNA for the CDR3: TGTGCCAGTGGGGGCGGGAGAATGAACACTGAAGCTTTCTTT. Translated: CASGGGRMNTEAFF.

The chain combines TRBV7-2 with TRBJ2-5, with D possibly being TRBD1 (6 bases). Trimming took 3 bases from V and 1 from J, leaving 9 bases between them. The CDR3 length is 14 residues. Per germline, CDR1 SGHTA and CDR2 FQGNSA. CDR3 in DNA: TGTGCCAGCAGCTTTCAACAGGGCCAAGAGACCCAGTACTTC. Its protein is CASSFQQGQETQYF.